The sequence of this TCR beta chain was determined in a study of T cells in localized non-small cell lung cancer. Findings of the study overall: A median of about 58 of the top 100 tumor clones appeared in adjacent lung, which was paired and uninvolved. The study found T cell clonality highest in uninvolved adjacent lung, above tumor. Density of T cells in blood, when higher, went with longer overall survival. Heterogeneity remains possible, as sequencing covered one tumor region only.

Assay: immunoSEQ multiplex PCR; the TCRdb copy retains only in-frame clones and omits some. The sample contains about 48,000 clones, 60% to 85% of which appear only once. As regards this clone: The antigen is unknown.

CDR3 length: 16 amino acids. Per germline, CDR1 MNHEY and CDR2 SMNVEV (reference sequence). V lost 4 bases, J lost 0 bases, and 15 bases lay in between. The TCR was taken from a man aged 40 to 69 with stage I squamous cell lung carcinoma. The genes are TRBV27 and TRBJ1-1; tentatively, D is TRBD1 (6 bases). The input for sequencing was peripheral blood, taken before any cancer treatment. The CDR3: CASSSGTRRMNTEAFF. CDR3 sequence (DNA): TGTGCCAGCAGTTCGGGGACAAGAAGAATGAACACTGAAGCTTTCTTT.